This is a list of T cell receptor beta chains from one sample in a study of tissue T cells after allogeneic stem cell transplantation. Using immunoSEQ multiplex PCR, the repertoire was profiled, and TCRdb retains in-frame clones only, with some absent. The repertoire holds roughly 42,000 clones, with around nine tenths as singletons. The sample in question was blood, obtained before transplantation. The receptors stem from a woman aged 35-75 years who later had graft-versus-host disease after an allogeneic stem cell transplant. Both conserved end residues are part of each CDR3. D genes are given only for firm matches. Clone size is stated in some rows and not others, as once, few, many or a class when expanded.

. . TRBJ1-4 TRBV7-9 CASSLERVTNEKLFF TGTGCCAGCAGCTTAGAAAGGGTTACTAATGAAAAACTGTTTTTT
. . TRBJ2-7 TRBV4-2 CASSQDMTAGEQYF TGTGCCAGCAGCCAAGATATGACAGCCGGGGAGCAGTACTTC
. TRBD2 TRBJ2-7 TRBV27 CASSSLREEPYEQYF TGTGCCAGCAGTTCCTTGCGGGAGGAACCCTACGAGCAGTACTTC
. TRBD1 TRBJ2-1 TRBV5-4 CASSMGQGYDNEQFF TGTGCCAGCAGCATGGGACAGGGATATGACAATGAGCAGTTCTTC
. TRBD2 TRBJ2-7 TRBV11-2 CASSFFSGSSYEQYF TGTGCCAGCAGCTTCTTTAGCGGGAGCTCCTACGAGCAGTACTTC
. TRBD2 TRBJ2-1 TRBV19 CASSIERTSGSSYNEQFF TGTGCCAGTAGTATAGAGAGGACTAGCGGAAGCTCCTACAATGAGCAGTTCTTC
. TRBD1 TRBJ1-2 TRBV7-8 CASSGDRAGNYGYTF TGTGCCAGCAGCGGGGACAGGGCCGGTAACTATGGCTACACCTTC
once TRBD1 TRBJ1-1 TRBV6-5 CASSYGDRLNTEAFF TGTGCCAGCAGTTACGGGGACAGGCTTAACACTGAAGCTTTCTTT
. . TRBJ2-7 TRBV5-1 CASSFSGTYEQYF TGCGCCAGCAGCTTTAGCGGTACCTACGAGCAGTACTTC
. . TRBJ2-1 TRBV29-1 CSVRDLPVLVQFF TGCAGCGTCCGGGACCTACCTGTGTTGGTCCAGTTCTTC
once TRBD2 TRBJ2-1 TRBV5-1 CASSPAASGGREQFF TGCGCCAGCAGCCCGGCGGCTAGCGGGGGCCGCGAGCAGTTCTTC
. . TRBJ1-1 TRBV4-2 CASSQPGRDTEAFF TGTGCCAGCAGCCAACCGGGACGGGACACTGAAGCTTTCTTT
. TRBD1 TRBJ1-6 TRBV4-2 CASSQGQGYNSPLHF TGTGCCAGCAGCCAAGGACAGGGGTATAATTCACCCCTCCACTTT
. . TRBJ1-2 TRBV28 CASSLTDGNYGYTF TGTGCCAGCAGTTTAACGGACGGAAACTATGGCTACACCTTC
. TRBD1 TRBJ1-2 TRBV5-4 CASTSVPGQGRYGYTF TGTGCCAGCACCTCCGTCCCGGGACAGGGAAGATATGGCTACACCTTC